The 15 T cell receptor beta chains below come from one sample, sequenced in a study of vaccination effects on CD4 cells after COVID-19. Their cognate antigens are unknown. Before sequencing, viral peptide pools were used by the ViraFEST assay to expand antigen-specific CD4+ T cells. At the end of about 10 days of culture, CD4+ T cells were isolated. The person acquired a PCR-confirmed SARS-CoV-2 infection between March and December 2020. Some clones are missing from TCRdb's copy, which holds only in-frame ones; the method was immunoSEQ multiplex PCR. Among roughly 70,000 clones, around 70% were seen once, and the ten largest hold less than 5.5%. Sequencing used CD4+ T cells from PBMCs cultured with HIV peptides, obtained before COVID-19 vaccination. Subset of the sample: HIV-1 Nef peptide pool negative control/reference culture. These receptors were taken from a human donor who had a prior SARS-CoV-2 infection.

The J gene is TRBJ1-1, the V gene TRBV3-1 (or the pseudogene TRBV3-2), with D uncertain. The CDR3 is 14 residues long. Germline V gene lookup returns CDR1 LGHDT and CDR2 YNNKEL (reference sequence). The V and J ends lost 6 bases and 3 bases respectively, with 14 bases between them. For the CDR3, the DNA is TGTGCCAGCAGTTCCTGGGGTTTGGACACTGAAGCTTTCTTT. Translated: CASSSWGLDTEAFF.

The chain uses TRBV18 and TRBJ1-1, with TRBD1 matching over 9 bases. The CDR3 totals 13 residues. Trimming at V came to 5 bases and at J to 6 bases, leaving 4 bases not matched to a gene. Germline-derived CDR1 and CDR2 are KGHSH and LQKENI. This CDR3 is CASSSDRGAEAFF. The CDR3 DNA reads TGTGCCAGCTCATCGGACAGGGGTGCTGAAGCTTTCTTT.

The rearrangement joins TRBV6-2 or TRBV6-3 to TRBJ2-2; no clear D. Germline V gene data show CDR1 as MNHEY and CDR2 as SVGEGT. Trimming stripped 4 bases from V and 7 bases from J, with 10 bases between. The CDR3 loop spans 13 amino acids. For the CDR3, the DNA is TGTGCCAGCAGTTTTGGATTATACGGGGAGCTGTTTTTT. This translates into CASSFGLYGELFF.

This clone has only one observation. V usage is TRBV5-6 and J usage is TRBJ2-5; 8 bases line up with TRBD1. The CDR3 is 14 amino acids. Germline V gene lookup returns CDR1 SGHDT and CDR2 YYEEEE. Germline trimming cut 1 base from V and 2 bases from J; bases unmatched to any gene: 1. Written as DNA, the CDR3 is TGTGCCAGCAGCTTGAACAGGGGGCAAGAGACCCAGTACTTC. This encodes CASSLNRGQETQYF.

This clone showed up just a few times. The J gene is TRBJ2-7, the V gene TRBV7-9, with D maybe TRBD1 (5 bases). V was shortened by 4 bases and J by 2 bases, with 12 bases between the two germline ends. The CDR3 runs to 14 residues. Per germline, CDR1 SEHNR and CDR2 FQNEAQ (reference sequence). The CDR3 here is CASSSAWGTYEQYF. In nucleotides, the CDR3 is TGTGCCAGCAGCTCCGCGTGGGGCACCTACGAGCAGTACTTC.

V usage is TRBV5-1 and J usage is TRBJ2-7; TRBD1 might be the D (6 bases). Germline loops: CDR1 SGHRS, CDR2 YFSETQ. V dropped 5 bases and J dropped 0 bases, with 15 bases sitting between them. The length of the CDR3 is 15 residues. The CDR3 DNA reads as TGCGCCAGCAGTTACGGGACACTTAGCTCCTACGAGCAGTACTTC. Translated: CASSYGTLSSYEQYF.

This clone was recorded only once. The chain carries TRBV5-4 and TRBJ2-7; D tentatively reads TRBD1 or TRBD2 (5 bases each). The CDR3 covers 16 residues. V was pared by 4 bases and J by 0 bases, with 17 bases between. CDR1 is SGHNT, CDR2 YYREEE, per germline (reference sequence). CDR3 residues: CASSPPGAHASYEQYF. CDR3 DNA sequence: TGTGCCAGCAGCCCCCCCGGGGCTCATGCCTCCTACGAGCAGTACTTC.

The gene calls are TRBV7-8 and TRBJ1-1; no firm D call. The germline V gene encodes CDR1 SGHVS and CDR2 FQNEAQ. The CDR3 has 14 amino acids. V lost 1 base and J lost 4, with 10 bases in between. The DNA for the CDR3 is TGTGCCAGCAGCTTAGAAGGCGGTATCACTGAAGCTTTCTTT. Amino acids: CASSLEGGITEAFF.

The chain links TRBV15 to TRBJ1-1; 7 bases are a match to TRBD1. CDR1 and CDR2 from the germline V gene are LNHNV and YYDKDF (reference sequence). The CDR3 totals 15 residues. V shed 0 bases and J 2 bases; nucleotides not matched to a gene: 3. CDR3 protein: CATSRDRGQNTEAFF. CDR3 in DNA: TGTGCCACCAGCAGAGATAGGGGGCAAAACACTGAAGCTTTCTTT. The variable domain in full, with the rest retrieved from reference TRBV15 and TRBJ1-1, is DAMVIQNPRYQVTQFGKPVTLSCSQTLNHNVMYWYQQKSSQAPKLLFHYYDKDFNNEADTPDNFQSRRPNTSFCFLDIRSPGLGDTAMYLCATSRDRGQNTEAFFGQGTRLTVV.

The chain combines TRBV6-6 with TRBJ1-1, with TRBD1 matching over 7 bases. Trimming cost V 6 bases and J 4 bases; bases outside gene matches: 8. There are 14 residues in the CDR3. From germline, CDR1 is MNHNY and CDR2 SVGAGI (reference sequence). CDR3 sequence: CASSSQGRGTEAFF. In DNA form, the CDR3 reads TGTGCCAGCAGCTCACAGGGGAGAGGCACTGAAGCTTTCTTT.

This clone was seen more than once but under ten times. The chain couples TRBV5-1 to TRBJ2-7; no clear D gene. Trimming took off 4 bases at V and 2 bases at J, with 13 bases between the two ends. Germline V gene sequence: CDR1 SGHRS, CDR2 YFSETQ. This CDR3 comprises 14 residues. This chain's CDR3 is CASSPRASTYEQYF. For the CDR3, the DNA is TGCGCCAGCAGCCCACGGGCGTCCACCTACGAGCAGTACTTC.

The chain joins TRBV5-1 to TRBJ2-7; TRBD2 might be the D (6 bases). Per germline, CDR1 SGHRS and CDR2 YFSETQ. The CDR3 runs 15 residues. The V gene lost 4 bases and the J gene lost 7 bases, with 21 bases spanning the gap. The CDR3 spells CASSSTGRPEGEQYF. The DNA for the CDR3 is TGCGCCAGCAGCAGCACGGGACGGCCGGAGGGGGAGCAGTACTTC.

The chain combines TRBV19 with TRBJ2-7, with D tentatively TRBD2 (7 bases). The V and J ends lost 5 bases and 2 bases respectively, with 25 bases between them. The V gene's germline CDR1 is LNHDA and CDR2 SQIVND (reference sequence). The CDR3 is 18 amino acids. The CDR3 sequence: CASSGGGVGFISAYEQYF. CDR3 bases: TGTGCCAGTAGTGGCGGGGGCGTAGGGTTTATTTCTGCCTACGAGCAGTACTTC. The whole variable domain, remainder taken from reference TRBV19 and TRBJ2-7, is DGGITQSPKYLFRKEGQNVTLSCEQNLNHDAMYWYRQDPGQGLRLIYYSQIVNDFQKGDIAEGYSVSREKKESFPLTVTSAQKNPTAFYLCASSGGGVGFISAYEQYFGPGTRLTVT.

The chain employs TRBV19 and TRBJ1-1, with D perhaps matching TRBD1 (5 bases). Germline CDR1 and CDR2: LNHDA and SQIVND (reference sequence). V lost 8 bases, J lost 4 bases, and 20 bases lay in between. The CDR3 is made up of 15 amino acids. The CDR3 is CASRVGAGRVTEAFF. CDR3 bases: TGTGCCAGTCGCGTTGGAGCAGGGCGGGTCACTGAAGCTTTCTTT.

The CDR3, as DNA: TGTGCCAGCAAAAGGCAACAGGGGGCGTACGAGCAGTACTTC. This sequence encodes CASKRQQGAYEQYF. The genes are TRBV6-5 and TRBJ2-7; the match to TRBD1 covers 9 bases. CDR1 is MNHEY, CDR2 SVGAGI, per germline. The ends lost 7 bases at V and 4 bases at J; junction bases unmatched: 8. This CDR3 contains 14 residues.